Following are 16 T cell receptor beta chains from one sample sequenced in a study of blood T cell repertoires in COVID-19. Sequencing used immunoSEQ multiplex PCR; TCRdb keeps in-frame clones, though not all of them. The sample lists 160,000 or so clones, around 80% occurring once. The specimen was PBMCs or T cells enriched from blood (not recorded which). All receptors derive from a woman in her forties or fifties who had recovered from COVID-19.

The V and J genes are TRBV6-5 and TRBJ1-1; D gene unclear. The V and J ends lost 6 bases and 2 bases respectively, with 13 bases between them. Germline CDR1 reads MNHEY; CDR2 reads SVGAGI. The CDR3 length is 14 residues. CDR3 amino acids: CASSRGMDNTEAFF. In DNA form, the CDR3 reads TGTGCCAGCAGCCGGGGAATGGACAACACTGAAGCTTTCTTT.

The CDR3 is CASSPGPGAGELFF. The CDR3 nucleotides read TGTGCCAGCAGCCCCGGCCCGGGGGCCGGGGAGCTGTTTTTT. The chain recombines TRBV7-2 with TRBJ2-2; a weak D match, TRBD2 (6 bases). The CDR3 runs 14 residues. Between the trimmed V and J ends, which lost 5 bases and 6 bases, there was a span of 13 bases. Germline V gene lookup returns CDR1 SGHTA and CDR2 FQGNSA.

The table lists this clone with a few counts. The J gene is TRBJ2-1, the V gene TRBV5-1; TRBD1 is a possible D gene (6 bases). Germline CDR1 SGHRS, CDR2 YFSETQ. Between the trimmed V and J ends, which lost 3 bases and 10 bases, there was a span of 17 bases. This CDR3 contains 14 residues. The CDR3 reads CASSWVGPQGEQFF. The DNA of the CDR3 is TGCGCCAGCAGCTGGGTTGGGCCCCAGGGGGAGCAGTTCTTC.

The V call is TRBV5-6, the J call TRBJ2-3; 8 bases line up with TRBD1. Germline lookup yields CDR1 SGHDT and CDR2 YYEEEE. The V and J ends lost 5 bases and 4 bases, in that order; junction bases with no gene match: 9. CDR3 size: 15 residues. CDR3 DNA sequence: TGTGCCAGCAGTACCAGGGGGCAAGGGTCAGATACGCAGTATTTT. Residues: CASSTRGQGSDTQYF.

The CDR3 DNA follows: TGTGCCACCAGCATTCGGGGAGGCGAGCAGTACTTC. As protein: CATSIRGGEQYF. The V call is TRBV15, the J call TRBJ2-7, with a weak D call TRBD2 (6 bases). The CDR3 has 12 residues. V gave up 4 bases and J gave up 6 bases, with 10 bases separating them. From germline, CDR1 is LNHNV and CDR2 YYDKDF (reference sequence).

This chain uses TRBV4-2 with TRBJ2-2; TRBD1 might be the D (6 bases). The CDR3 consists of 17 residues. CDR1 and CDR2 from the germline V gene are LGHNA and YNFKEQ. V lost 1 base, J lost 1 base, and 13 bases lay in between. CDR3 nucleotide sequence: TGTGCCAGCAGCCAAGGCCAGAGGGGGAGGAACACCGGGGAGCTGTTTTTT. This translates into CASSQGQRGRNTGELFF.

The chain employs TRBV7-2 and TRBJ2-7; D is perhaps TRBD1 (6 bases). The CDR3 is 14 residues long. The germline CDR1 and CDR2 sequences are SGHTA and FQGNSA. Trimming removed 1 base from V and 7 bases from J, with 14 bases in between. The CDR3 DNA follows: TGTGCCAGCAGCTTAGTTGGGGTCAGGGGTGAGCAGTACTTC. Protein product: CASSLVGVRGEQYF.

This chain joins TRBV12-3 or TRBV12-4 and TRBJ2-2; no clear D gene. CDR3 size: 13 residues. V was cut by 11 bases and J by 2 bases, with 12 bases left in between. In DNA, the CDR3 is TGTGCCGGAAACAGAGAAAACACCGGGGAGCTGTTTTTT. It codes for CAGNRENTGELFF.

CDR3 nucleotides: TGTGCCAGCAGTTGGGGACAGGGGAACTATGGCTACACCTTC. Its protein is CASSWGQGNYGYTF. V is TRBV28 and J is TRBJ1-2, with TRBD1 matching 10 bases. V lost 4 bases, J lost 2 bases, and 1 base stayed unmatched. From germline, CDR1 is MDHEN and CDR2 SYDVKM. The CDR3 is made up of 14 amino acids.

The chain couples TRBV7-2 to TRBJ2-7, with 8 bases aligning to TRBD2. From germline, CDR1 is SGHTA and CDR2 FQGNSA. The CDR3 is made up of 17 amino acids. Trimming took 3 bases from V and 7 from J; bases not matched to a gene: 17. The CDR3, as DNA: TGTGCCAGCAGCTTTTCCCCCTCTAGCGGGCGTGTATGGGAGCAGTACTTC. This translates into CASSFSPSSGRVWEQYF.

CDR3 bases: TGTGCCAGCTCACCACTAACTAGCAGCACAGATACGCAGTATTTT. It specifies CASSPLTSSTDTQYF. V and J are TRBV18 and TRBJ2-3, with D possibly matching TRBD2 (6 bases). Germline-derived CDR1 and CDR2 are KGHSH and LQKENI. The CDR3 length is 15 residues. Trimming took 1 base from V and 0 from J, leaving 8 bases between them.

The CDR3 region has the DNA TGTGCCAGCAGTTTCGGGACAGCCAGGGGTGAAGCTTTCTTT. Its protein product is CASSFGTARGEAFF. V and J are TRBV28 and TRBJ1-1; 7 positions agree with TRBD1. Germline values: CDR1 MDHEN, CDR2 SYDVKM. The CDR3 length is 14 residues. The V gene end was trimmed by 3 bases and the J gene end by 7 bases; junction bases not matched to a gene: 8.

There are a few counts of this clone. The chain is built from TRBV6-2 or TRBV6-3 and TRBJ1-2, with D unclear. With 5 bases removed from V and 4 bases from J, the gap between germline ends came to 11 bases. This CDR3 contains 13 residues. The germline CDR1 and CDR2 sequences are MNHEY and SVGEGT. DNA for the CDR3: TGTGCCAGCAGTAGCAGTCGGGGCTATGGCTACACCTTC. Residues: CASSSSRGYGYTF.

The chain recombines TRBV5-5 with TRBJ1-4; 7 positions agree with TRBD1. After removal of 1 base from V and 8 bases from J, the junction contained 20 bases not matched to a gene. The V gene's germline CDR1 is SGHKS and CDR2 YYEKEE (reference sequence). This CDR3 has 19 amino acids. The CDR3 protein is CASSLYLESPNRQGEKLFF. The CDR3 DNA is TGTGCCAGCAGCTTGTATCTAGAAAGTCCCAATAGACAGGGCGAAAAACTGTTTTTT.

This chain links TRBV2 with TRBJ2-6; 7 bases line up with TRBD1. The CDR3 has 15 amino acids. Germline CDR1 is SNHLY and CDR2 is FYNNEI. J was trimmed by 0 bases and V by 6 bases; bases with no gene match: 2. The chain's CDR3 is CASRDRDSGANVLTF. CDR3 in DNA: TGTGCCAGCAGAGACAGGGACTCTGGGGCCAACGTCCTGACTTTC.

The chain uses TRBV20-1 and TRBJ2-1; D gene uncertain. Germline loops: CDR1 DFQATT, CDR2 SNEGSKA (reference sequence). Trimming took 6 bases from V and 6 from J, leaving 9 bases between them. This CDR3 comprises 11 residues. CDR3 DNA sequence: TGCAGTGCCCCCTTCCCCAATGAGCAGTTCTTC. Protein: CSAPFPNEQFF.